This section outlines one TCR beta chain sequence together with its context. Its cognate antigen is unknown. This entry belongs to a study of CD8+ T cells in alopecia areata. Findings and caveats of the study: Tofacitinib significantly decreased scalp clonality and expanded CD8+ clones among top 100. Alopecia totalis/universalis scalp especially showed more expanded CD8+ clones than normal scalp.

Extraction and reverse transcription of RNA yielded cDNA as the sequencing template. Measured with immunoSEQ multiplex PCR; TCRdb has only the in-frame clones, and not every one. The table has some 200,000 clones, around 43% seen once. Germline V CDR1 and CDR2: MNHNY, SVGAGI (reference sequence). Trimming shortened V by 6 bases and J by 7 bases, and 15 bases separated the two germline ends. CDR3 length equals 14 residues. Regarding treatment: oral pan-JAK inhibitor, 5-10 mg twice daily. The rearrangement links TRBV6-6 to TRBJ1-4; weak D call: TRBD1 (6 bases). The sequence came from a human donor with alopecia areata. Source: CD4+ T cells sorted from blood, taken around week 37, from a patient treated with tofacitinib. CDR3 protein: CASRPGGQGEKLFF. The CDR3 nucleotides are TGTGCCAGCAGACCTGGGGGGCAGGGTGAAAAACTGTTTTTT.